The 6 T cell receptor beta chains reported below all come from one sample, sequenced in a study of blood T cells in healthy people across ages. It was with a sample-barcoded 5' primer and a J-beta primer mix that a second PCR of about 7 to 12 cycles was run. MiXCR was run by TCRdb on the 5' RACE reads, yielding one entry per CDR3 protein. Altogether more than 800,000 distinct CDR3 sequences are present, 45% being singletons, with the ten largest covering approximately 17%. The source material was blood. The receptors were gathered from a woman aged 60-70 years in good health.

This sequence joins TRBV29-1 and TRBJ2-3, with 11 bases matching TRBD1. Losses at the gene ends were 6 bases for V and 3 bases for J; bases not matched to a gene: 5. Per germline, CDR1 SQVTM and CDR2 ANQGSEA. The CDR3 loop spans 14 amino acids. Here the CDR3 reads CSVRDRGATDTQYF. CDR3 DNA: TGCAGCGTACGGGACAGGGGGGCGACAGATACGCAGTATTTT.

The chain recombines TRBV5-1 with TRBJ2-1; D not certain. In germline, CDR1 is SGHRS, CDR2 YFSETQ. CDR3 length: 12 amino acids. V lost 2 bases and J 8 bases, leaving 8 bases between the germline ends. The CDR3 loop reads CASSFQDHEQFF. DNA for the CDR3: TGCGCCAGCAGCTTTCAGGACCATGAGCAGTTCTTC.

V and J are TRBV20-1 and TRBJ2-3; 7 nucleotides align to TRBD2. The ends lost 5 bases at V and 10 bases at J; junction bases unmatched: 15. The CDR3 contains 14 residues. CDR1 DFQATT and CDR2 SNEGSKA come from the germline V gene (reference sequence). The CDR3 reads CSAPDRGREDAQYF. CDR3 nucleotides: TGCAGTGCTCCGGACCGGGGCCGGGAGGATGCGCAGTATTTT.

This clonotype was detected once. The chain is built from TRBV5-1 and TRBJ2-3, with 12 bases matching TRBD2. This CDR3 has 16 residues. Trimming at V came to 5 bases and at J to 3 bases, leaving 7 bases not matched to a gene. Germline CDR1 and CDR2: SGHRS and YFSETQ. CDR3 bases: TGCGCCAGCAGTATTCTAGCGGGAGGGGTTACAGATACGCAGTATTTT. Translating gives CASSILAGGVTDTQYF.

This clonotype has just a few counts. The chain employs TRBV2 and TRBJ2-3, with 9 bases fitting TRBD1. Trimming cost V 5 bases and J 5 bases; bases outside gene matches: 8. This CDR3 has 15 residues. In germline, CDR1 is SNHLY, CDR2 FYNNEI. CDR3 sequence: CASSRDRGKGDTQYF. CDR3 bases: TGTGCCAGCAGTCGCGACAGGGGGAAGGGAGATACGCAGTATTTT.

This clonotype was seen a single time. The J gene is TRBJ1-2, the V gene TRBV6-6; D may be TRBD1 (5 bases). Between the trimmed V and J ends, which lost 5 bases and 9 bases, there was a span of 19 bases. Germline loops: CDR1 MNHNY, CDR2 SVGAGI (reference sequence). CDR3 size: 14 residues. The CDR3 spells CASSNPGEGLSYTF. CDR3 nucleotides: TGTGCCAGCAGTAACCCCGGGGAGGGGCTGAGCTACACCTTC.